This TCR beta chain emerged from a study of CD8+ T cells in alopecia areata. Study context: Severity was scored as percentage of affected scalp area in treated patients.

It was cDNA, reverse transcribed from extracted RNA, that served as the sequencing template. The method was immunoSEQ multiplex PCR; TCRdb's version includes in-frame clones alone and lacks a portion of them. The sample records 200,000 to 250,000 clones, around 66% being singletons. Indicated treatment: oral pan-JAK inhibitor, 5-10 mg twice daily. Sorted populations comprised CD4+ and CD8+ T cells obtained from PBMCs. General observations from the study: Relative to normal scalp, lesional scalp, especially alopecia totalis/universalis, showed higher clonality.

V dropped 5 bases and J dropped 4 bases, with 8 bases sitting between them. The CDR3 is 12 amino acids. In germline, CDR1 is SNHLY, CDR2 FYNNEI. This clone was recorded a few times. Its antigen is currently unknown. This chain uses TRBV2 with TRBJ2-5; D not certain. The sequenced sample was CD4+ T cells sorted from blood, obtained at week 4, from a patient treated with tofacitinib. This receptor was obtained from a human donor with alopecia areata. The CDR3, as DNA: TGTGCCAGCAGTTTTATGGGAGAGACCCAGTACTTC. Its translation: CASSFMGETQYF.